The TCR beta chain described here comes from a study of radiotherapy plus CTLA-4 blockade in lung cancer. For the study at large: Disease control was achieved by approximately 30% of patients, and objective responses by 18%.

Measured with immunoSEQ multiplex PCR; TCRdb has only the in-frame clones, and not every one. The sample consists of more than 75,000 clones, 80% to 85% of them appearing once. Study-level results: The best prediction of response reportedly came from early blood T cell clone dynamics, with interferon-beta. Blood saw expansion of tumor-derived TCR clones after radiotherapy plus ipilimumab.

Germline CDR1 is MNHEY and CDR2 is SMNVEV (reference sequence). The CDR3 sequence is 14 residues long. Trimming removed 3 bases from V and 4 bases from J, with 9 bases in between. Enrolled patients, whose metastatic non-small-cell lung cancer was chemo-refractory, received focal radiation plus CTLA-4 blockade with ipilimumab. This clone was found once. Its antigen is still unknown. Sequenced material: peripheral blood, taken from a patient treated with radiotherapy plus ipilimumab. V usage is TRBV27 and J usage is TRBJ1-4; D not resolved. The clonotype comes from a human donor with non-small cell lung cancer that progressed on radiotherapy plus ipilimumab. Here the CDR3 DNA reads TGTGCCAGCAGTTTGGCGGGGATTAATGAAAAACTGTTTTTT. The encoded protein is CASSLAGINEKLFF.